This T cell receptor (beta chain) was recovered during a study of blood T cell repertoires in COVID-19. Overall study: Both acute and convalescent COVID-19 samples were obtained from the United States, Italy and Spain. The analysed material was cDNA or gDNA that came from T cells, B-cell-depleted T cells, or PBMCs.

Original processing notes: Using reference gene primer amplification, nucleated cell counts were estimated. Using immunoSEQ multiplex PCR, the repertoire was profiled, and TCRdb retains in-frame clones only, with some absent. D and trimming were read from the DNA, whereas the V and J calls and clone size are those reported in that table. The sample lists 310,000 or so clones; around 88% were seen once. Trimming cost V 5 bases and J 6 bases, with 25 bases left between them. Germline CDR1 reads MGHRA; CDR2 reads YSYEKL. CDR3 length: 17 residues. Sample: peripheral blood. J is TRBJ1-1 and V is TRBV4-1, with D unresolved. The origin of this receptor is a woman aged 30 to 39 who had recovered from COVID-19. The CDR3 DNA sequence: TGCGCCAGCAGCGCATTGTTTAGTGCCAGTAGCCCGTCTGAAGCTTTCTTT. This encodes CASSALFSASSPSEAFF.